The 28 T cell receptor beta chains below all came from one sample that was sequenced in a study of blood T cell repertoires in COVID-19. Repertoires were generated with immunoSEQ multiplex PCR, while TCRdb's copy carries only in-frame clones and drops some. Here the sample spans fewer than 55,000 clones, approximately 89% being singletons. The sequenced sample consisted of peripheral blood. Source of these receptors: a man older than 75 with active or convalescent COVID-19.

This clone was observed a handful of times. The chain couples TRBV11-1 to TRBJ2-7; no firm D call. The CDR3 is 13 residues long. V lost 5 bases, J lost 3 bases, and 11 bases lay in between. Germline V CDR1 and CDR2: SGHAT, FQDESV (reference sequence). CDR3 sequence: CASSPRFHYEQYF. The DNA of the CDR3 is TGTGCCAGCAGCCCGAGGTTCCACTACGAGCAGTACTTC.

This clone was recorded only once. The chain joins TRBV5-1 to TRBJ1-5; D might be TRBD1 (5 bases). This CDR3 region has 13 residues. Germline V lookup: CDR1 SGHRS, CDR2 YFSETQ. V was shortened by 4 bases and J by 6 bases, with 11 bases between the two germline ends. The CDR3 DNA follows: TGCGCCAGCAGCCTTAGCCAGGGTCAGCCCCAGCATTTT. Protein sequence: CASSLSQGQPQHF.

The chain carries TRBV2 and TRBJ1-4, with D maybe TRBD1 (5 bases). The length of the CDR3 is 18 residues. V lost 9 bases, J lost 6 bases, and 29 bases lay in between. Germline V lookup: CDR1 SNHLY, CDR2 FYNNEI. DNA of the CDR3: TGTGCCAGGGCCGGAAAGGGGCGAGAAGTCGGGAGGCATGAAAAACTGTTTTTT. Encoded protein: CARAGKGREVGRHEKLFF.

This sequence joins TRBV6-5 and TRBJ2-7; weak D call: TRBD1 (6 bases). Between the trimmed V and J ends, which lost 7 bases and 5 bases, there was a span of 15 bases. The CDR3 sequence is 13 residues long. CDR1 is MNHEY, CDR2 SVGAGI, per germline. The CDR3 DNA sequence: TGTGCCAGCAAAGAGACAGGTACCAACGAGCAGTACTTC. This gives the protein CASKETGTNEQYF.

The chain recombines TRBV28 with TRBJ1-4; 9 bases are shared with TRBD1. CDR1 and CDR2 (germline): MDHEN, SYDVKM. The CDR3 length is 15 residues. J gave up 7 bases and V 5 bases, and 8 bases lay outside the gene matches. Written as DNA, the CDR3 is TGTGCCAGCAGTGCTACAGGGGGCGTGCGTGAAAAACTGTTTTTT. This sequence encodes CASSATGGVREKLFF. The full variable domain, its missing parts supplied by reference TRBV28 and TRBJ1-4, is DVKVTQSSRYLVKRTGEKVFLECVQDMDHENMFWYRQDPGLGLRLIYFSYDVKMKEKGDIPEGYSVSREKKERFSLILESASTNQTSMYLCASSATGGVREKLFFGSGTQLSVL.

This chain links TRBV7-3 with TRBJ2-1; 9 positions match TRBD2. Per germline, CDR1 SGHTA and CDR2 FQGTGA. This CDR3 spans 16 amino acids. With V trimmed by 5 bases and J by 7 bases, 12 bases remained unmatched. The CDR3 here is CASSLRLAGDLNEQFF. The CDR3 bases are TGTGCCAGCAGCCTCCGGTTAGCGGGGGACCTTAATGAGCAGTTCTTC. The entire variable domain, with the rest obtained from reference TRBV7-3 and TRBJ2-1, is as follows: GAGVSQTPSNKVTEKGKYVELRCDPISGHTALYWYRQSLGQGPEFLIYFQGTGAADDSGLPNDRFFAVRPEGSVSTLKIQRTERGDSAVYLCASSLRLAGDLNEQFFGPGTRLTVL.

The chain couples TRBV9 to TRBJ2-1, with D tentatively TRBD2 (5 bases). CDR3 length equals 14 residues. The ends were cut back, 4 bases at V and 8 bases at J, with 16 bases in the middle. CDR1 and CDR2 (germline): SGDLS, YYNGEE. This CDR3 is CASSFAGLLDEQFF. The CDR3 DNA is TGTGCCAGCAGCTTCGCGGGTCTTTTGGATGAGCAGTTCTTC.

The J gene is TRBJ1-3, the V gene TRBV9; D not certain. V lost 4 bases and J lost 0, with 11 bases in between. The CDR3 consists of 15 residues. Germline assignment: CDR1 SGDLS and CDR2 YYNGEE. The CDR3 loop is CASSLGGHSGNTIYF. For the CDR3, the DNA is TGTGCCAGCAGCCTAGGTGGCCACTCTGGAAACACCATATATTTT.

The V call is TRBV19, the J call TRBJ1-1; the D gene is possibly TRBD1 (5 bases). CDR1 and CDR2 from the germline V gene are LNHDA and SQIVND (reference sequence). V lost 3 bases, J lost 4 bases, and 12 bases lay in between. The CDR3 length is 14 residues. CDR3 nucleotide sequence: TGTGCCAGTAGTATCCAGGGCCGTGGCACTGAAGCTTTCTTT. As protein: CASSIQGRGTEAFF. Variable domain in full (rest from reference TRBV19 and TRBJ1-1): DGGITQSPKYLFRKEGQNVTLSCEQNLNHDAMYWYRQDPGQGLRLIYYSQIVNDFQKGDIAEGYSVSREKKESFPLTVTSAQKNPTAFYLCASSIQGRGTEAFFGQGTRLTVV.

This sequence joins TRBV11-2 and TRBJ2-5; a weak D match, TRBD1 (5 bases). CDR3 size: 13 residues. Germline V CDR1 and CDR2: SGHAT, FQNNGV. Trimming shortened V by 8 bases and J by 6 bases, and 16 bases separated the two germline ends. The CDR3 loop is CASAEGAQQTQYF. In DNA, the CDR3 is TGTGCCAGCGCGGAAGGGGCACAGCAGACCCAGTACTTC.

The chain links TRBV4-1 to TRBJ2-2; tentative D call: TRBD2 (6 bases). Germline V gives CDR1 MGHRA, CDR2 YSYEKL. The CDR3 sequence is 19 residues long. V shed 0 bases and J shed 1 base, with 18 bases lying between them. In nucleotides, the CDR3 is TGCGCCAGCAGCCAAGATCTATTCGGGCTAGCGCGGAACACCGGGGAGCTGTTTTTT. Amino acid sequence: CASSQDLFGLARNTGELFF.

In this sample, this clone turned up once. The chain employs TRBV10-1 and TRBJ1-4, with TRBD1 matching over 7 bases. The CDR3 has 16 residues. Germline assignment: CDR1 WNHNN and CDR2 SYGVQD (reference sequence). V trimming: 5 bases; J trimming: 0 bases; junction bases outside the gene matches: 6. CDR3 sequence reads: CASSRTGLTTNEKLFF. CDR3 sequence (DNA): TGCGCCAGCAGTCGGACAGGCCTTACAACTAATGAAAAACTGTTTTTT.

This chain connects TRBV5-1 to TRBJ1-5, with D hard to call. The CDR3 runs 15 residues. V was pared by 0 bases and J by 4 bases, with 11 bases between. Germline V gene data show CDR1 as SGHRS and CDR2 as YFSETQ. CDR3 DNA: TGCGCCAGCAGCTTGGGGGCCGGAGGAAATCAGCCCCAGCATTTT. Translation: CASSLGAGGNQPQHF.

This clone was observed a handful of times. This sequence joins TRBV7-9 and TRBJ1-5; TRBD1 matches at 9 bases. This CDR3 region has 14 residues. After removal of 5 bases from V and 7 bases from J, the junction contained 6 bases not matched to a gene. CDR1 is SEHNR and CDR2 is FQNEAQ in the germline V gene (reference sequence). This CDR3 is CASSLDRGGQPQHF. The DNA of the CDR3 is TGTGCCAGCAGCCTGGACAGGGGCGGGCAGCCCCAGCATTTT.

The chain has TRBV4-3 and TRBJ1-1; no definite D call. The CDR3 consists of 14 residues. With 2 bases removed from V and 4 bases from J, the gap between germline ends came to 11 bases. CDR1 and CDR2 from the germline V gene are LGHNA and YSLEER. The CDR3 protein is CASSQRIGSTEAFF. The CDR3 region has the DNA TGCGCCAGCAGCCAACGTATCGGTTCCACTGAAGCTTTCTTT.

The V call is TRBV6-5, the J call TRBJ2-5, with D maybe TRBD1 (6 bases). Per germline, CDR1 MNHEY and CDR2 SVGAGI. This CDR3 is built from 14 residues. Deletions cut 5 bases from V and 1 base from J, with 11 bases between. CDR3 residues: CASSHGQSQETQYF. The CDR3 DNA sequence: TGTGCCAGCAGTCACGGACAGTCCCAAGAGACCCAGTACTTC.

V is TRBV14 and J is TRBJ2-5, with D unresolved. Germline V gene lookup returns CDR1 SGHDN and CDR2 FVKESK. This CDR3 spans 15 amino acids. The V gene lost 2 bases and the J gene lost 7 bases, with 17 bases spanning the gap. For the CDR3, the DNA is TGTGCCAGCAGCCAACTTCCCGGAGCCATCGGGACCCAGTACTTC. This encodes CASSQLPGAIGTQYF. The variable domain in full, with the rest retrieved from reference TRBV14 and TRBJ2-5, is EAGVTQFPSHSVIEKGQTVTLRCDPISGHDNLYWYRRVMGKEIKFLLHFVKESKQDESGMPNNRFLAERTGGTYSTLKVQPAELEDSGVYFCASSQLPGAIGTQYFGPGTRLLVL.

This clone has only a few counts. The chain carries TRBV3-1 (or the pseudogene TRBV3-2) and TRBJ2-2, with 7 bases identical to TRBD2. CDR1 is LGHDT, CDR2 YNNKEL, per germline (reference sequence). The ends lost 1 base at V and 7 bases at J; junction bases unmatched: 6. The length of the CDR3 is 15 residues. For the CDR3, the DNA is TGTGCCAGCAGCCAAGCCTCGCGGGAGAGCGGGGAGCTGTTTTTT. Translated, it gives CASSQASRESGELFF.

The CDR3 spells CASSERSSLYEQYF. The CDR3 DNA follows: TGTGCCAGCAGTGAACGGAGCAGCCTCTACGAGCAGTACTTC. The chain combines TRBV6-1 with TRBJ2-7; D gene unclear. Trimming shortened V by 2 bases and J by 3 bases, and 11 bases separated the two germline ends. Looked up from germline, CDR1 is MNHNS and CDR2 is SASEGT. There are 14 residues in the CDR3.

V gene TRBV6-2 or TRBV6-3 combines with J gene TRBJ1-1; D might be TRBD1 (5 bases). Germline CDR1 MNHEY, CDR2 SVGEGT. V was cut by 4 bases and J by 7 bases, with 7 bases left in between. The CDR3 extends over 11 amino acids. This CDR3 reads CASSWGHEAFF. The CDR3 DNA is TGTGCCAGCAGTTGGGGCCATGAAGCTTTCTTT.

This clone came up once. The V gene is TRBV6-5, the J gene TRBJ2-1; 10 bases map to TRBD1. The CDR3 extends over 14 amino acids. With V trimmed by 7 bases and J by 8 bases, 8 bases remained unmatched. The germline CDR1 and CDR2 sequences are MNHEY and SVGAGI. CDR3 sequence reads: CASTSDRGSDEQFF. The CDR3, as DNA: TGTGCCAGCACCTCGGACAGGGGGTCGGATGAGCAGTTCTTC.

The DNA of the CDR3 is TGTGCCAGCAGCTTAGCAGCGGGCTTCACAGATACGCAGTATTTT. Translating gives CASSLAAGFTDTQYF. The rearrangement uses TRBV7-6 and TRBJ2-3; tentative D call: TRBD2 (6 bases). Trimming shortened V by 0 bases and J by 2 bases, and 9 bases separated the two germline ends. This CDR3 is 15 amino acids long. Germline assignment: CDR1 SGHVS and CDR2 FNYEAQ.

The chain recombines TRBV19 with TRBJ1-2; 9 positions match TRBD1. Losses at the gene ends were 0 bases for V and 7 bases for J; bases not matched to a gene: 3. The CDR3 is made up of 14 amino acids. Per germline, CDR1 LNHDA and CDR2 SQIVND (reference sequence). CDR3 sequence: CASSIEGTGTGYTF. The CDR3 nucleotides read TGTGCCAGTAGTATAGAAGGGACAGGGACTGGCTACACCTTC.

The rearrangement links TRBV6-5 to TRBJ1-3; 7 nucleotides match TRBD1. CDR3 length: 15 residues. V lost 6 bases to trimming and J lost 0 bases; unmatched junction nucleotides: 5. Germline V CDR1 and CDR2: MNHEY, SVGAGI. The DNA for the CDR3 is TGTGCCAGCAGAACGGGACAGCTCTCTGGAAACACCATATATTTT. It is translated as CASRTGQLSGNTIYF.

This clone showed up just once. The rearrangement joins TRBV5-1 to TRBJ1-5; possible D gene TRBD1, 6 bases. Germline values: CDR1 SGHRS, CDR2 YFSETQ. Trimming shortened V by 3 bases and J by 4 bases, and 11 bases separated the two germline ends. The CDR3 covers 14 residues. The CDR3 reads CASSSDSQNQPQHF. DNA of the CDR3: TGCGCCAGCAGCTCGGACAGTCAAAATCAGCCCCAGCATTTT.

The gene calls are TRBV27 and TRBJ1-1; 8 bases are a match to TRBD1. The germline CDR1 and CDR2 sequences are MNHEY and SMNVEV (reference sequence). This CDR3 comprises 15 residues. The V gene end was trimmed by 3 bases and the J gene end by 0 bases; junction bases not matched to a gene: 3. The CDR3 loop is CASSFQGALNTEAFF. The CDR3 DNA reads as TGTGCCAGCAGTTTCCAGGGGGCCCTGAACACTGAAGCTTTCTTT.

The V gene is TRBV9, the J gene TRBJ1-1, with no clear D. V lost 0 bases and J 10 bases, leaving 10 bases between the germline ends. This CDR3 is 12 amino acids long. From germline, CDR1 is SGDLS and CDR2 YYNGEE. CDR3 coding DNA: TGTGCCAGCAGCGTAGCTGATTCGGGAGCTTTCTTT. Protein product: CASSVADSGAFF. Complete variable domain (other parts from reference TRBV9 and TRBJ1-1): DSGVTQTPKHLITATGQRVTLRCSPRSGDLSVYWYQQSLDQGLQFLIQYYNGEERAKGNILERFSAQQFPDLHSELNLSSLELGDSALYFCASSVADSGAFFGQGTRLTVV.

V usage is TRBV9 and J usage is TRBJ1-3; maybe TRBD1 (5 bases). Germline CDR1 SGDLS, CDR2 YYNGEE. The ends were cut back, 0 bases at V and 2 bases at J, with 15 bases in the middle. The CDR3 loop spans 17 amino acids. The chain's CDR3 is CASSVELRGDAGNTIYF. For the CDR3, the DNA is TGTGCCAGCAGCGTAGAACTTCGGGGGGATGCTGGAAACACCATATATTTT.